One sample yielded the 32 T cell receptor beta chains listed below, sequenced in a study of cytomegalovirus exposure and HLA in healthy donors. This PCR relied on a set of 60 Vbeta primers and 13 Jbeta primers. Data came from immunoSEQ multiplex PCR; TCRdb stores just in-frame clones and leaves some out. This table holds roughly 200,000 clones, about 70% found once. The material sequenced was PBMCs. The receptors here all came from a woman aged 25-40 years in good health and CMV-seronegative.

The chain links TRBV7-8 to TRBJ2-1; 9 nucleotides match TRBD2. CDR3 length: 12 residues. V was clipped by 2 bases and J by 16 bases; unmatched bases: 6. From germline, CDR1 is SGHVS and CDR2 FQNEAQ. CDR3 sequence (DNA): TGTGCCAGCAGCTTACATCTAGCGGGATTCTTCTTC. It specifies CASSLHLAGFFF.

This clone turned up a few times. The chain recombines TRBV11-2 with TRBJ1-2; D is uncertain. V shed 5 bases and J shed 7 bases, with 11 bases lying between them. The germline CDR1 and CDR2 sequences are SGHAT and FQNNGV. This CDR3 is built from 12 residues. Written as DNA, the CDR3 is TGTGCCAGCAGCCATGATTGGGCTGGCTACACCTTC. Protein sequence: CASSHDWAGYTF.

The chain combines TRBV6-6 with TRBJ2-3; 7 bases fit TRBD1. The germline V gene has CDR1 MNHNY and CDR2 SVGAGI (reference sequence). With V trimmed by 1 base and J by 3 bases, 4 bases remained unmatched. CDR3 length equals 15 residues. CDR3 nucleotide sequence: TGTGCCAGCAGTTACTGGACAGGTCAGACAGATACGCAGTATTTT. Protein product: CASSYWTGQTDTQYF.

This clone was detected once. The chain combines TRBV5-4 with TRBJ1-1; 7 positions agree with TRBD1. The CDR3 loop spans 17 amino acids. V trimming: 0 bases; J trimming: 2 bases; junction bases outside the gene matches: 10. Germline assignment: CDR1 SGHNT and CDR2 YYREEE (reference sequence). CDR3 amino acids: CASSLEGGQVRNTEAFF. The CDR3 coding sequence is TGTGCCAGCAGCTTGGAGGGCGGACAGGTCCGCAACACTGAAGCTTTCTTT.

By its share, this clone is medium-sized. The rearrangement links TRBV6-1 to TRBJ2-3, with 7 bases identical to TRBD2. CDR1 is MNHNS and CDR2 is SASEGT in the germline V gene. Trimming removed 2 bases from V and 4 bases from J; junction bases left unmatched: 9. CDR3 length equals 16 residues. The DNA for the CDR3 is TGTGCCAGCAGTGAATCGGTGGGAGGGAGCGCAGATACGCAGTATTTT. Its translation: CASSESVGGSADTQYF.

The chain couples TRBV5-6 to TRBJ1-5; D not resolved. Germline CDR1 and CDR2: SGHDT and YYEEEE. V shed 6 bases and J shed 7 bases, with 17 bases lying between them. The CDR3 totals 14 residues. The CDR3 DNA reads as TGTGCCAGCACCGCAAGGAGGGCCAACCAGCCCCAGCATTTT. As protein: CASTARRANQPQHF.

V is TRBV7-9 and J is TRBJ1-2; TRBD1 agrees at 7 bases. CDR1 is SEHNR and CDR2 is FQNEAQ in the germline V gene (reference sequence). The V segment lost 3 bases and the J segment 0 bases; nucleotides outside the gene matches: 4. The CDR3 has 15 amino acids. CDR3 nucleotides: TGTGCCAGCAGCTTGACAGGGCTCTCTAACTATGGCTACACCTTC. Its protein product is CASSLTGLSNYGYTF.

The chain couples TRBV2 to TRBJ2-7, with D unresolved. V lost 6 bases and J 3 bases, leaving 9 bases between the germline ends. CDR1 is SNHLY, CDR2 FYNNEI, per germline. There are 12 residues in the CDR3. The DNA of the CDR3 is TGTGCCAGCAGAGTAAGGAGCTACGAGCAGTACTTC. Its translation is CASRVRSYEQYF.

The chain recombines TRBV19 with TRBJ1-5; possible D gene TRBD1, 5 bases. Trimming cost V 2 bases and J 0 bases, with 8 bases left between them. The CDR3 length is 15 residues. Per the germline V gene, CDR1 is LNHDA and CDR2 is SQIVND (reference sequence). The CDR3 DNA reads TGTGCCAGTAGTATACCCCAGGGTAGCAATCAGCCCCAGCATTTT. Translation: CASSIPQGSNQPQHF.

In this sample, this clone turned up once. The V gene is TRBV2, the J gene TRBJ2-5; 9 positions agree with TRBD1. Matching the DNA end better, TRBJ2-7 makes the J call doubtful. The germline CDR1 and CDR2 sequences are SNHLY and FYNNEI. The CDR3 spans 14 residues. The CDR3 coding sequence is TGTGCCAGCAAAAGGACAGGGGATATCTACGAGCAGTACTTC. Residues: CASKRTGDIYEQYF.

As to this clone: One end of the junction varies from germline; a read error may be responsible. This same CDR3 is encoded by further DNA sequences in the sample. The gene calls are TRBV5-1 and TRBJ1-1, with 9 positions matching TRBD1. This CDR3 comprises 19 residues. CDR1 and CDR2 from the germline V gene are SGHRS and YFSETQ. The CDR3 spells CASSLGDSGTGIVNTEAFF. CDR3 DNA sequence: TGCGCCAGCAGCTTGGGAGACTCTGGGACAGGGATAGTGAACACCGAAGCTTTCTTT.

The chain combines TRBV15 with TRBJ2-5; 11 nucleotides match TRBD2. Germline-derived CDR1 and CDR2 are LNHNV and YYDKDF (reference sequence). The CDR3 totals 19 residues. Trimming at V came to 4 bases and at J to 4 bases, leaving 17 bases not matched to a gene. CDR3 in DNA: TGTGCCACCAGCACCCCAAAGTTTTTAGCGGGGGGGCCTTCAGAGACCCAGTACTTC. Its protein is CATSTPKFLAGGPSETQYF.

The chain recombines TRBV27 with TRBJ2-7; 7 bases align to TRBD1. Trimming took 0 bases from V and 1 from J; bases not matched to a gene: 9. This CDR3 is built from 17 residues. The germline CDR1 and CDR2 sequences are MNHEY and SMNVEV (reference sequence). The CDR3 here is CASSLSRVQGPSYEQYF. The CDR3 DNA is TGTGCCAGCAGTTTATCGCGCGTACAGGGGCCGTCCTACGAGCAGTACTTC.

CDR3 DNA: TGTGCCAGCAGGGGGACAGCTGGAAACACCATATATTTT. Translated: CASRGTAGNTIYF. V gene TRBV14 combines with J gene TRBJ1-3; 7 bases match TRBD1. CDR1 and CDR2 (germline): SGHDN, FVKESK. V shed 6 bases, J shed 2 bases, and the junction held 1 base outside the gene matches. The CDR3 is 13 residues long. Using reference TRBV14 and TRBJ1-3 for the parts outside the CDR3, the full variable domain is EAGVTQFPSHSVIEKGQTVTLRCDPISGHDNLYWYRRVMGKEIKFLLHFVKESKQDESGMPNNRFLAERTGGTYSTLKVQPAELEDSGVYFCASRGTAGNTIYFGEGSWLTVV.

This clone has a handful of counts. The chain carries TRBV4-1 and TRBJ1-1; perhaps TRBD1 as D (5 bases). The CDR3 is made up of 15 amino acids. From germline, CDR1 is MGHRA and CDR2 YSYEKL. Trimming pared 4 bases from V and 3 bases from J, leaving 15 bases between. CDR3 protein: CASSPSSDSHTEAFF. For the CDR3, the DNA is TGCGCCAGCAGCCCTTCCTCTGACAGTCACACTGAAGCTTTCTTT.

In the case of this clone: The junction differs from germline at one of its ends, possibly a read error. The CDR3 loop is CSVAWGQGAEAQYF. The CDR3 coding sequence is TGCAGCGTCGCGTGGGGACAGGGGGCAGAGGCCCAGTACTTC. The chain couples TRBV29-1 to TRBJ2-5; 12 positions match TRBD1. The germline V gene has CDR1 SQVTM and CDR2 ANQGSEA. The CDR3 runs to 14 residues.

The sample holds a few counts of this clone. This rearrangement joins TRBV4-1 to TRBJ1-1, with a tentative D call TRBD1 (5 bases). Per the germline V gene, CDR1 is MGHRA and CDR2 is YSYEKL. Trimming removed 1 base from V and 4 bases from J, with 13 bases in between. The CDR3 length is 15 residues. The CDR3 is CASSQVGGAATEAFF. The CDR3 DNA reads TGCGCCAGCAGCCAAGTGGGAGGGGCGGCCACTGAAGCTTTCTTT.

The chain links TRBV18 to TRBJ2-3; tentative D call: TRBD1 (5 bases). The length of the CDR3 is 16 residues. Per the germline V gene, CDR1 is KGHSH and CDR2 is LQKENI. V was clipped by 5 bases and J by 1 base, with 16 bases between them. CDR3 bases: TGTGCCAGCTCAGGGGCTTTTCGAAGCGGCACAGATACGCAGTATTTT. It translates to CASSGAFRSGTDTQYF.

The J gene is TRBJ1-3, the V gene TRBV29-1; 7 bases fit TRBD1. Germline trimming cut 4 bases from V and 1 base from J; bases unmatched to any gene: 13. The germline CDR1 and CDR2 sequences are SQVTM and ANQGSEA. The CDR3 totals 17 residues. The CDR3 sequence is CSVGWDRYESSGNTIYF. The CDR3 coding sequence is TGCAGCGTTGGGTGGGACAGATACGAGTCATCTGGAAACACCATATATTTT.

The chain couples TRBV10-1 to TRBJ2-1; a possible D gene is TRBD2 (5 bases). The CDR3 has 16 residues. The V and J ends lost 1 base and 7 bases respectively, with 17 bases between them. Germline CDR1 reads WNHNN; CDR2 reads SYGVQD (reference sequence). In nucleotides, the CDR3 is TGCGCCAGCAGTGAGTGGAGGCCGAGGGTGGAGAATGAGCAGTTCTTC. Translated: CASSEWRPRVENEQFF.

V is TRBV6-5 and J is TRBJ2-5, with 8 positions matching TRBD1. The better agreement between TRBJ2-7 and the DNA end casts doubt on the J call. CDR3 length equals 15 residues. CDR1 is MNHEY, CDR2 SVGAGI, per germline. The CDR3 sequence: CASSFDRGSPYEQYF. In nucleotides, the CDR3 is TGTGCCAGCAGTTTCGACAGGGGAAGCCCCTACGAGCAGTACTTC.

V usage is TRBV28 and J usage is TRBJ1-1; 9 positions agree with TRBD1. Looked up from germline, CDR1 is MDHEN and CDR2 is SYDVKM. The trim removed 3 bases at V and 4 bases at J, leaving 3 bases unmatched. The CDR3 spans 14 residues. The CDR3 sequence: CASSLTGGFTEAFF. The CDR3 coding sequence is TGTGCCAGCAGTTTGACAGGGGGATTCACTGAAGCTTTCTTT.

The CDR3 coding sequence is TGCGCCAGCAGCTGGACACCGGGACAGGGGTCCTACAATGAGCAGTTCTTC. This gives the protein CASSWTPGQGSYNEQFF. This rearrangement joins TRBV5-1 to TRBJ2-1; 10 nucleotides line up with TRBD1. CDR1 SGHRS and CDR2 YFSETQ come from the germline V gene. The CDR3 has 17 residues. J lost 1 base, V lost 3 bases, and 7 bases had no gene match. The full variable domain, completed using reference TRBV5-1 and TRBJ2-1, is KAGVTQTPRYLIKTRGQQVTLSCSPISGHRSVSWYQQTPGQGLQFLFEYFSETQRNKGNFPGRFSGRQFSNSRSEMNVSTLELGDSALYLCASSWTPGQGSYNEQFFGPGTRLTVL.

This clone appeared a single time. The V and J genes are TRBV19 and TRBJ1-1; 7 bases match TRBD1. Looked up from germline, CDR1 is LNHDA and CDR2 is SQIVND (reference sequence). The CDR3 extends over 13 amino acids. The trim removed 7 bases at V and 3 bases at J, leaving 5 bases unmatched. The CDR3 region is CASTRQGDTEAFF. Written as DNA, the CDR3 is TGTGCCAGTACACGTCAGGGGGACACTGAAGCTTTCTTT.

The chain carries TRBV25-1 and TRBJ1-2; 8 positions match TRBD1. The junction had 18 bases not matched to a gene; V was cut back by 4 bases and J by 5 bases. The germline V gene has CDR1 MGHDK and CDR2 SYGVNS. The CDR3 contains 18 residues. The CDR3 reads CASSGPIHQGAYYYGYTF. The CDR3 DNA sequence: TGTGCCAGCAGTGGACCGATCCACCAGGGGGCTTATTATTATGGCTACACCTTC.

The CDR3 region has the DNA TGTGCCAGCACCCCGCAGGTTGTGCACACTGAAGCTTTCTTT. It translates to CASTPQVVHTEAFF. The chain combines TRBV6-1 with TRBJ1-1, with D uncertain. The CDR3 is 14 residues long. CDR1 is MNHNS, CDR2 SASEGT, per germline. Trimming shortened V by 7 bases and J by 3 bases, and 15 bases separated the two germline ends.

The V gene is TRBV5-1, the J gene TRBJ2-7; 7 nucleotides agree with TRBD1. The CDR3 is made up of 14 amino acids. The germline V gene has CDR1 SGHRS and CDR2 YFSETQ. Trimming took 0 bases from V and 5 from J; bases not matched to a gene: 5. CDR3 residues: CASSLAGGHDEQYF. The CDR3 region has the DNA TGCGCCAGCAGCTTGGCAGGGGGTCATGACGAGCAGTACTTC.

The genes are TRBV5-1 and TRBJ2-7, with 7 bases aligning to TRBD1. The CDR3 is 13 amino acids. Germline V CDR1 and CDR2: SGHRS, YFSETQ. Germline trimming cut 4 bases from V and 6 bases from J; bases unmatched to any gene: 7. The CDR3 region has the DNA TGCGCCAGCAGCCCAACAGGGGCGAGCGAGCAGTACTTC. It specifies CASSPTGASEQYF.

The CDR3 DNA reads as TGTGCCTGGAGGATCGGGACTAGCGGGGGGCATACCCCGAGCTCCTACAATGAGCAGTTCTTC. This translates into CAWRIGTSGGHTPSSYNEQFF. The chain combines TRBV30 with TRBJ2-1; TRBD2 matches at 15 bases. CDR3 length equals 21 residues. V shed 3 bases, J shed 0 bases, and the junction held 15 bases outside the gene matches. Germline CDR1 and CDR2: GTSNPN and SVGIG (reference sequence).

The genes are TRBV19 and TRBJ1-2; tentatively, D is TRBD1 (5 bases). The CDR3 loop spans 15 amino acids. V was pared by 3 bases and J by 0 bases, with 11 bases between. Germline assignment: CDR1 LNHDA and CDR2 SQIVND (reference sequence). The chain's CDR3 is CASSIRQSPNYGYTF. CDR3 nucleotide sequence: TGTGCCAGTAGTATTAGACAGTCACCTAACTATGGCTACACCTTC.

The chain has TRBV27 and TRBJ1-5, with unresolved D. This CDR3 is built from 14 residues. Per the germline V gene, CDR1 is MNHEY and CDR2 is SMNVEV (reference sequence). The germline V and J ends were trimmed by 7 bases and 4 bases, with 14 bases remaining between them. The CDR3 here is CASTLSLLNQPQHF. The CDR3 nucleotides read TGTGCCAGCACTCTCTCGCTACTTAATCAGCCCCAGCATTTT.

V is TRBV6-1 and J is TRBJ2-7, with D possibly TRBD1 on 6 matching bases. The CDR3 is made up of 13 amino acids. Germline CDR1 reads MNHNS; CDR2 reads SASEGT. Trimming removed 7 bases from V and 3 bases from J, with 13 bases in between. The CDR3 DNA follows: TGTGCCAGCACCATGGCAGGGGACTACGAGCAGTACTTC. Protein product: CASTMAGDYEQYF.